These 3 T cell receptor beta chains came from one sample sequenced in a study of vaccination effects on CD4 cells after COVID-19 (dated by TCRdb to between 2021 and 2023). The library was prepared using the immunoSEQ multiplex PCR assay. This immuneACCESS table, as held by TCRdb, lists in-frame sequences with V and J called but not all clones. Of the missing ones, under half trace to an unresolved V gene in checked studies; the others have no known cause. The sample data list about 45,000 clones, and approximately 70% of these were observed just once. Of the sample, roughly 30% falls within the top ten clones. Antigen specificity for these receptors is unknown. To identify antigen-specific CD4+ T cell clonotypes by their expansion, the ViraFEST assay first stimulated PBMC with viral peptide pools and then applied TCR sequencing. After 10 days of culture, CD4+ T cells were isolated with the EasySep CD4+ T cell isolation kit. Convalescent patients had PCR-confirmed SARS-CoV-2 infection between March and December 2020, before Alpha, Beta and Delta variants emerged in the United States.

Sequenced material: CD4+ T cells from PBMCs cultured with a peptide pool, taken before COVID-19 vaccination. These receptors all stem from a human donor who had a prior SARS-CoV-2 infection.

The V call is TRBV5-1, the J call TRBJ1-2; D may be TRBD1 (6 bases). Germline V gene sequence: CDR1 SGHRS, CDR2 YFSETQ. CDR3 size: 13 residues. Trimming removed 4 bases from V and 5 bases from J, with 12 bases in between. DNA for the CDR3: TGCGCCAGCAGCAAAACAGGGCCTTATGGCTACACCTTC. It encodes CASSKTGPYGYTF.

V usage is TRBV18 and J usage is TRBJ2-7, with TRBD1 matching over 7 bases. There are 15 residues in the CDR3. Germline loops: CDR1 KGHSH, CDR2 LQKENI. J was trimmed by 3 bases and V by 3 bases; bases with no gene match: 8. For the CDR3, the DNA is TGTGCCAGCTCACCGATCCTGGGACAGATCTACGAGCAGTACTTC. This encodes CASSPILGQIYEQYF.

CDR3 nucleotides: TGTGCCAGCAGCTTTCGAACTAGCACCGAGCAGTACTTC. It translates to CASSFRTSTEQYF. The chain combines TRBV7-2 with TRBJ2-7; D possibly corresponds to TRBD2 (6 bases). Per germline, CDR1 SGHTA and CDR2 FQGNSA. The CDR3 sequence is 13 residues long. The germline V and J ends were trimmed by 3 bases and 6 bases, with 12 bases remaining between them.